This TCR beta chain was captured by sequencing in a study of a mutant IDH1 vaccine in newly diagnosed glioma. Across the whole study: Investigators started vaccination 4-6 weeks after radiotherapy alone, or with temozolomide cycles. Receipt of radiotherapy, temozolomide, or both preceded the study, and most received both.

In regard to this clone: Its antigen is currently unknown.

The assay was immunoSEQ multiplex PCR, and TCRdb's table has in-frame clones only and misses some. The table has 56,000 or so clones, approximately 71% seen once. V gave up 3 bases and J gave up 3 bases, with 13 bases separating them. In germline, CDR1 is SGHDT, CDR2 YYEEEE. The CDR3 has 15 residues. As to time point: week 47, end of study. The investigators gave 300 ug of mutant IDH1 20-mer peptide in each vaccine dose, together with topical imiquimod. The receptor's source is a man in his fifties or sixties with glioma. The chain employs TRBV5-6 and TRBJ1-5; perhaps TRBD1 as D (5 bases). The sample here was PBMCs, taken from a glioma patient whose treatment included an IDH1 peptide vaccine. The CDR3 sequence is CASSSDPGDNQPQHF. Here the CDR3 DNA reads TGTGCCAGCAGCTCGGACCCGGGGGACAATCAGCCCCAGCATTTT.